Presented here are 6 T cell receptor beta chains from one specimen sequenced in a study of blood T cell repertoires in COVID-19. Assay: immunoSEQ multiplex PCR; the TCRdb copy retains only in-frame clones and omits some. This table holds around 58,000 clones, over 80% found once. The material sequenced was peripheral blood. All receptors come from an older woman with active or convalescent COVID-19.

The chain recombines TRBV28 with TRBJ1-5, with 9 nucleotides matching TRBD1. The germline V gene has CDR1 MDHEN and CDR2 SYDVKM. CDR3 length: 16 amino acids. V gave up 5 bases and J gave up 5 bases; unmatched junction bases: 10. The CDR3 DNA follows: TGTGCCAGCAGTCCCAGGGGACAGGGCCCCCATCAGCCCCAGCATTTT. Amino acids: CASSPRGQGPHQPQHF.

The rearrangement uses TRBV19 and TRBJ1-5, with 9 bases that match TRBD1. Looked up from germline, CDR1 is LNHDA and CDR2 is SQIVND (reference sequence). This CDR3 has 15 residues. V was pared by 4 bases and J by 7 bases, with 8 bases of the junction left unmatched. CDR3 DNA sequence: TGTGCCAGTAGTAAAACAGGGGGCAGGGGACAGCCCCAGCATTTT. Protein sequence: CASSKTGGRGQPQHF.

The chain uses TRBV19 and TRBJ1-1; the D is unclear. This CDR3 contains 13 residues. Germline V gene sequence: CDR1 LNHDA, CDR2 SQIVND (reference sequence). The V gene lost 9 bases and the J gene lost 0 bases, with 11 bases spanning the gap. CDR3 region: CASGRGMNTEAFF. CDR3 nucleotides: TGTGCCAGCGGACGAGGGATGAACACTGAAGCTTTCTTT.

The CDR3 reads CATNELGQGNTEAFF. Here the CDR3 DNA reads TGTGCCACCAACGAATTGGGACAGGGTAACACTGAAGCTTTCTTT. The chain carries TRBV28 and TRBJ1-1, with TRBD1 matching over 9 bases. In germline, CDR1 is MDHEN, CDR2 SYDVKM. The V segment lost 10 bases and the J segment 2 bases; nucleotides outside the gene matches: 11. CDR3 length equals 15 residues. Using reference TRBV28 and TRBJ1-1 for the parts outside the CDR3, the full variable domain is DVKVTQSSRYLVKRTGEKVFLECVQDMDHENMFWYRQDPGLGLRLIYFSYDVKMKEKGDIPEGYSVSREKKERFSLILESASTNQTSMYLCATNELGQGNTEAFFGQGTRLTVV.

The chain links TRBV18 to TRBJ1-2; 7 bases agree with TRBD1. CDR3 length: 14 residues. Germline trimming cut 3 bases from V and 5 bases from J; bases unmatched to any gene: 6. In germline, CDR1 is KGHSH, CDR2 LQKENI. CDR3: CASSPITGAYGYTF. Written as DNA, the CDR3 is TGTGCCAGCTCACCTATTACAGGGGCGTATGGCTACACCTTC.

The CDR3 DNA follows: TGTGCCAGCAGCCCTTACGGCCAACGCGGGGGCGAGACCCAGTACTTC. This gives the protein CASSPYGQRGGETQYF. The chain has TRBV5-4 and TRBJ2-5; possible D gene TRBD2, 7 bases. This CDR3 region has 16 residues. Germline CDR1 is SGHNT and CDR2 is YYREEE (reference sequence). The ends were cut back, 4 bases at V and 5 bases at J, with 21 bases in the middle.